A single sample is the source of the 20 T cell receptor beta chains below, sequenced in a study of blood T cell repertoires in COVID-19. Sequenced by immunoSEQ multiplex PCR; TCRdb stores in-frame clones only, minus some. The sample contains 110,000 or so clones, 85% to 90% of which appear only once. The sample comprised peripheral blood. The origin of the receptors is a human donor in a cohort sampled during active COVID-19.

This chain joins TRBV7-2 and TRBJ2-5, with TRBD1 as a possible D gene (6 bases). The CDR3 is made up of 14 amino acids. Deletions cut 5 bases from V and 4 bases from J, with 14 bases between. Germline V CDR1 and CDR2: SGHTA, FQGNSA. CDR3 in amino acids: CASSDWGQGETQYF. CDR3 nucleotides: TGTGCCAGCAGCGATTGGGGGCAGGGAGAGACCCAGTACTTC.

As DNA, the CDR3 is TGTGCCAGCAGACGACAGGGGAATCAGCCCCAGCATTTT. This sequence encodes CASRRQGNQPQHF. This chain connects TRBV12-3 or TRBV12-4 to TRBJ1-5; TRBD1 matches 8 bases. After removal of 6 bases from V and 4 bases from J, the junction contained 2 bases not matched to a gene. The CDR3 is 13 amino acids.

The CDR3 sequence is CASSPHRGTGELFF. DNA of the CDR3: TGTGCCAGCAGTCCCCACAGGGGCACCGGGGAGCTGTTTTTT. The chain is built from TRBV2 and TRBJ2-2, with TRBD1 matching over 7 bases. The CDR3 contains 14 residues. V gave up 5 bases and J gave up 4 bases; unmatched junction bases: 4. Germline V lookup: CDR1 SNHLY, CDR2 FYNNEI. Full variable domain (missing parts from reference TRBV2 and TRBJ2-2): EPEVTQTPSHQVTQMGQEVILRCVPISNHLYFYWYRQILGQKVEFLVSFYNNEISEKSEIFDDQFSVERPDGSNFTLKIRSTKLEDSAMYFCASSPHRGTGELFFGEGSRLTVL.

This clone has more than one count but fewer than ten. The chain has TRBV7-2 and TRBJ1-4; 7 nucleotides line up with TRBD1. The CDR3 totals 13 residues. Trimming removed 5 bases from V and 8 bases from J; junction bases left unmatched: 5. The germline V gene has CDR1 SGHTA and CDR2 FQGNSA. The CDR3: CASSGRGSEKLFF. CDR3 nucleotide sequence: TGTGCCAGCAGCGGCAGGGGGAGCGAAAAACTGTTTTTT.

V gene TRBV5-1 combines with J gene TRBJ1-4; D uncertain. Germline CDR1 is SGHRS and CDR2 is YFSETQ. The CDR3 extends over 15 amino acids. The V end lost 0 bases, the J end lost 1 base, and 7 bases lay between the germline ends. In DNA form, the CDR3 reads TGCGCCAGCAGCTTGGGACGAGGAACTAATGAAAAACTGTTTTTT. As protein: CASSLGRGTNEKLFF.

This chain uses TRBV6-5 with TRBJ1-3, with D perhaps TRBD1 (5 bases). V lost 4 bases and J 0 bases, leaving 13 bases between the germline ends. Looked up from germline, CDR1 is MNHEY and CDR2 is SVGAGI. This CDR3 spans 16 amino acids. The CDR3 nucleotides read TGTGCCAGCAGTTTTTGGGGCCCGACCTCTGGAAACACCATATATTTT. Translation: CASSFWGPTSGNTIYF.

J is TRBJ1-1 and V is TRBV5-4; 7 nucleotides match TRBD1. V lost 4 bases, J lost 0 bases, and 6 bases stayed unmatched. The CDR3 contains 15 residues. CDR1 is SGHNT and CDR2 is YYREEE in the germline V gene (reference sequence). The CDR3 nucleotides read TGTGCCAGCAGCCTCCGGACAGGTTTGAACACTGAAGCTTTCTTT. Amino acids: CASSLRTGLNTEAFF.

The chain couples TRBV7-3 to TRBJ2-1; D is uncertain. Between the trimmed V and J ends, which lost 4 bases and 6 bases, there was a span of 22 bases. The CDR3 spans 17 residues. Germline assignment: CDR1 SGHTA and CDR2 FQGTGA. Here the CDR3 reads CASSYRPMADPGNEQFF. CDR3 in DNA: TGTGCCAGCAGCTATAGACCAATGGCAGACCCAGGCAATGAGCAGTTCTTC.

V is TRBV6-5 and J is TRBJ2-3, with no clear D. V was clipped by 4 bases and J by 0 bases, with 5 bases between them. This CDR3 is 13 amino acids long. CDR1 is MNHEY, CDR2 SVGAGI, per germline. The CDR3 protein is CASSFSSTDTQYF. The CDR3 DNA reads as TGTGCCAGCAGTTTCAGTAGCACAGATACGCAGTATTTT.

In its sample, this clone was seen a few times. This chain uses TRBV7-3 with TRBJ2-3; TRBD2 matches at 7 bases. V lost 0 bases and J lost 2; bases outside the gene matches: 11. From germline, CDR1 is SGHTA and CDR2 FQGTGA. The CDR3 runs to 18 residues. The CDR3 DNA reads TGTGCCAGCAGCTTAACCCCCCTGGGAGCGGGGAACACAGATACGCAGTATTTT. The encoded protein is CASSLTPLGAGNTDTQYF.

This sequence joins TRBV19 and TRBJ1-5, with D hard to call. Per germline, CDR1 LNHDA and CDR2 SQIVND (reference sequence). Trimming cost V 4 bases and J 1 base, with 11 bases left between them. The CDR3 runs 15 residues. CDR3 region: CASSRSGESNQPQHF. Here the CDR3 DNA reads TGTGCCAGTAGTAGGTCCGGGGAAAGCAATCAGCCCCAGCATTTT.

V usage is TRBV6-2 or TRBV6-3 and J usage is TRBJ2-2; 8 positions match TRBD1. V gave up 6 bases and J gave up 2 bases; unmatched junction bases: 5. The germline CDR1 and CDR2 sequences are MNHEY and SVGEGT. CDR3 length equals 15 residues. The CDR3 nucleotides are TGTGCCAGCAGCCGGGACAGGACTAACACCGGGGAGCTGTTTTTT. This codes for CASSRDRTNTGELFF.

Only a few counts were recorded for this clone. This chain uses TRBV5-4 with TRBJ2-3, with D perhaps matching TRBD1 (5 bases). Germline-derived CDR1 and CDR2 are SGHNT and YYREEE (reference sequence). CDR3 length: 13 amino acids. The V end lost 6 bases, the J end lost 0 bases, and 8 bases lay between the germline ends. Written as DNA, the CDR3 is TGTGCCAGCACTGCAGGGAGCACAGATACGCAGTATTTT. It is translated as CASTAGSTDTQYF.

The chain is built from TRBV5-1 and TRBJ2-5; 9 bases line up with TRBD1. Germline values: CDR1 SGHRS, CDR2 YFSETQ. V lost 3 bases, J lost 5 bases, and 5 bases stayed unmatched. This CDR3 has 14 residues. CDR3 loop: CASSWTGARETQYF. The CDR3, as DNA: TGCGCCAGCAGCTGGACAGGGGCTAGGGAGACCCAGTACTTC.

The genes are TRBV7-9 and TRBJ2-5; 10 nucleotides match TRBD2. Germline V gene data show CDR1 as SEHNR and CDR2 as FQNEAQ (reference sequence). After removal of 5 bases from V and 7 bases from J, the junction contained 16 bases not matched to a gene. This CDR3 comprises 17 residues. This CDR3 is CASSPVEREGAGRTQYF. CDR3 DNA sequence: TGTGCCAGCAGCCCCGTAGAGCGGGAGGGCGCGGGGAGGACCCAGTACTTC.

V is TRBV7-2 and J is TRBJ2-7, with a weak D call TRBD1 (5 bases). This CDR3 region has 16 residues. V shed 4 bases and J shed 0 bases, with 16 bases lying between them. CDR1 is SGHTA and CDR2 is FQGNSA in the germline V gene. CDR3 loop: CASSSPRASGSYEQYF. Here the CDR3 DNA reads TGTGCCAGCAGCTCCCCCAGGGCCTCCGGCTCCTACGAGCAGTACTTC.

The J gene is TRBJ2-3, the V gene TRBV10-2, with 10 bases identical to TRBD2. Germline CDR1 WSHSY, CDR2 SAAADI. V gave up 6 bases and J gave up 0 bases; unmatched junction bases: 3. The CDR3 length is 15 residues. The CDR3 sequence is CASRLAGGSTDTQYF. The CDR3 region has the DNA TGCGCCAGCAGGTTAGCGGGGGGTAGCACAGATACGCAGTATTTT.

The chain uses TRBV5-1 and TRBJ2-3; possible D gene TRBD2, 6 bases. Germline assignment: CDR1 SGHRS and CDR2 YFSETQ. CDR3 size: 15 residues. The germline V and J ends were trimmed by 5 bases and 2 bases, with 15 bases remaining between them. For the CDR3, the DNA is TGCGCCAGCAGTCTGAACCAGGGACTCACAGATACGCAGTATTTT. As protein: CASSLNQGLTDTQYF.

CDR3 region: CASSWASGRTDTQYF. The CDR3 DNA sequence: TGTGCCAGCAGCTGGGCTAGCGGGCGCACAGATACGCAGTATTTT. This rearrangement joins TRBV3-1 (or the pseudogene TRBV3-2) to TRBJ2-3; 8 bases agree with TRBD2. The CDR3 length is 15 residues. Per the germline V gene, CDR1 is LGHDT and CDR2 is YNNKEL (reference sequence). The J segment lost 1 base and the V segment lost 5 bases, leaving 5 bases of the junction unmatched.

The CDR3 sequence: CASSGLSTDTQYF. The DNA of the CDR3 is TGCGCCAGCAGCGGACTTAGCACAGATACGCAGTATTTT. The rearrangement uses TRBV5-1 and TRBJ2-3, with a possible D match to TRBD2 (5 bases). The CDR3 has 13 amino acids. V shed 4 bases and J shed 0 bases, with 6 bases lying between them. Germline CDR1 reads SGHRS; CDR2 reads YFSETQ.